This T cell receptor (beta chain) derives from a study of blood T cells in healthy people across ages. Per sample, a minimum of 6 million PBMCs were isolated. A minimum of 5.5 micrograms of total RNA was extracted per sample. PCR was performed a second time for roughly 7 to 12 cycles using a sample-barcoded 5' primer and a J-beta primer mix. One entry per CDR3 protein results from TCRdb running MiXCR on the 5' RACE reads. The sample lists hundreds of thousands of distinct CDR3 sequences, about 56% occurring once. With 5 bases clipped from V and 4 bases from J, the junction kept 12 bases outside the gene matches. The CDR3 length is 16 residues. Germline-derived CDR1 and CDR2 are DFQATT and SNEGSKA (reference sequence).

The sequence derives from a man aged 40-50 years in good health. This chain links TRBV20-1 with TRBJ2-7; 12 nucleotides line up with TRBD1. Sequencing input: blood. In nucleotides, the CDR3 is TGCAGTGCTCTACCTCCCCGGGACAGGGGGCTTTACGAGCAGTACTTC. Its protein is CSALPPRDRGLYEQYF.